The 23 T cell receptor beta chains below all came from one sample that was sequenced in a study of T cell responses to AZD1222 COVID-19 vaccine. TCRdb's table, derived via immunoSEQ multiplex PCR, lists solely in-frame clones and lacks some. The sample has fewer than 150,000 clones; approximately 90% are singletons. This material consisted of peripheral blood, taken 28 days after the second AZD1222 dose. The source of these receptors is an adult who received the AZD1222 COVID-19 vaccine.

In its sample, this clone was seen once. CDR3 DNA sequence: TGTGCCAGTAGTACCTGGACAGCCGACGAGCAGTACTTC. This encodes CASSTWTADEQYF. The chain uses TRBV19 and TRBJ2-7; maybe TRBD1 (6 bases). CDR3 length: 13 residues. V gave up 4 bases and J gave up 5 bases, with 12 bases separating them. Germline V gene lookup returns CDR1 LNHDA and CDR2 SQIVND (reference sequence).

V usage is TRBV2 and J usage is TRBJ1-1; D gene unclear. Trimming cost V 4 bases and J 8 bases, with 14 bases left between them. Germline-derived CDR1 and CDR2 are SNHLY and FYNNEI. The CDR3 totals 13 residues. The chain's CDR3 is CASSGLGVMEAFF. DNA of the CDR3: TGTGCCAGCAGTGGTTTGGGAGTCATGGAAGCTTTCTTT.

V is TRBV28 and J is TRBJ1-1; D is possibly TRBD1 (5 bases). Germline lookup yields CDR1 MDHEN and CDR2 SYDVKM. The CDR3 is 18 amino acids. Trimming left V 1 base short and J 3 bases short, with 21 bases between. CDR3 loop: CASSLLSGQGGDYTEAFF. CDR3 in DNA: TGTGCCAGCAGTTTATTGAGTGGGCAGGGTGGGGATTACACTGAAGCTTTCTTT.

This rearrangement joins TRBV5-4 to TRBJ1-2; a possible D gene is TRBD1 (5 bases). Germline-derived CDR1 and CDR2 are SGHNT and YYREEE (reference sequence). The CDR3 loop spans 14 amino acids. V shed 0 bases and J shed 6 bases, with 12 bases lying between them. The CDR3 DNA sequence: TGTGCCAGCAGCTTGGTGCAGGGATATAATGGCTACACCTTC. This sequence encodes CASSLVQGYNGYTF.

This sequence joins TRBV6-5 and TRBJ1-4, with D unresolved. The CDR3 extends over 15 amino acids. V shed 6 bases and J shed 8 bases, with 19 bases lying between them. Germline CDR1 reads MNHEY; CDR2 reads SVGAGI. This chain's CDR3 is CASRPSAGAWEKLFF. Written as DNA, the CDR3 is TGTGCCAGCAGGCCTTCTGCCGGCGCCTGGGAAAAACTGTTTTTT.

This clone turned up a few times. The chain employs TRBV6-5 and TRBJ2-7; TRBD2 matches at 9 bases. Germline trimming cut 0 bases from V and 4 bases from J; bases unmatched to any gene: 4. This CDR3 is built from 15 residues. Germline-derived CDR1 and CDR2 are MNHEY and SVGAGI. This chain's CDR3 is CASSYSSGGIYEQYF. In DNA form, the CDR3 reads TGTGCCAGCAGTTACTCGAGCGGGGGGATTTACGAGCAGTACTTC.

This sequence joins TRBV7-2 and TRBJ1-1; D is unclear. From germline, CDR1 is SGHTA and CDR2 FQGNSA. The CDR3 length is 13 residues. Trimming stripped 1 base from V and 5 bases from J, with 8 bases between. CDR3 DNA sequence: TGTGCCAGCAGCTTAGGGGCCGGGACTGAAGCTTTCTTT. It encodes CASSLGAGTEAFF.

This chain uses TRBV18 with TRBJ2-1; TRBD2 matches 14 bases. The germline V gene encodes CDR1 KGHSH and CDR2 LQKENI. The CDR3 has 15 amino acids. V was clipped by 1 base and J by 10 bases; unmatched bases: 3. The CDR3 DNA reads TGTGCCAGCTCACCACTGGGACTAGCGGGAGAGGAGCAGTTCTTC. This sequence encodes CASSPLGLAGEEQFF.

This clone has a single count. The gene calls are TRBV5-1 and TRBJ2-1; no firm D call. The CDR3 is 16 residues long. Germline CDR1 is SGHRS and CDR2 is YFSETQ. The V gene lost 0 bases and the J gene lost 4 bases, with 14 bases spanning the gap. CDR3 protein: CASSLGPRAPYNEQFF. The DNA for the CDR3 is TGCGCCAGCAGCTTGGGTCCCCGTGCTCCGTACAATGAGCAGTTCTTC.

The chain has TRBV6-1 and TRBJ2-1, with 10 positions matching TRBD1. The CDR3 is made up of 18 amino acids. V dropped 0 bases and J dropped 9; count of bases not matched to a gene: 14. In germline, CDR1 is MNHNS, CDR2 SASEGT. CDR3 residues: CASSEAGGGTGVQGEQFF. The CDR3 DNA sequence: TGTGCCAGCAGTGAAGCGGGTGGAGGGACAGGGGTGCAAGGTGAGCAGTTCTTC.

The chain has TRBV4-1 and TRBJ2-7; possible D gene TRBD2, 6 bases. CDR3 length: 13 residues. The V end was cut by 1 base, the J end by 9 bases, with 13 bases between. Germline V gives CDR1 MGHRA, CDR2 YSYEKL. The DNA of the CDR3 is TGCGCCAGCAGCCAAGCTCCCTCCGGGAGGCAGTACTTC. Its protein product is CASSQAPSGRQYF.

The chain couples TRBV19 to TRBJ1-2, with D tentatively TRBD1 (5 bases). CDR3 length: 13 residues. The ends were cut back, 3 bases at V and 3 bases at J, with 8 bases in the middle. From germline, CDR1 is LNHDA and CDR2 SQIVND (reference sequence). CDR3 region: CASSMGRDYGYTF. The CDR3 region has the DNA TGTGCCAGTAGTATGGGCAGGGACTATGGCTACACCTTC. Using reference TRBV19 and TRBJ1-2 for the parts outside the CDR3, the full variable domain is DGGITQSPKYLFRKEGQNVTLSCEQNLNHDAMYWYRQDPGQGLRLIYYSQIVNDFQKGDIAEGYSVSREKKESFPLTVTSAQKNPTAFYLCASSMGRDYGYTFGSGTRLTVV.

The genes are TRBV28 and TRBJ2-1; 7 nucleotides align to TRBD1. Germline V gene data show CDR1 as MDHEN and CDR2 as SYDVKM. This CDR3 comprises 16 residues. The junction had 9 bases not matched to a gene; V was cut back by 4 bases and J by 3 bases. CDR3: CASSSAGTEDYNEQFF. The CDR3 bases are TGTGCCAGCAGTTCGGCCGGGACAGAAGACTACAATGAGCAGTTCTTC. The whole variable domain, filled in from reference TRBV28 and TRBJ2-1, reads DVKVTQSSRYLVKRTGEKVFLECVQDMDHENMFWYRQDPGLGLRLIYFSYDVKMKEKGDIPEGYSVSREKKERFSLILESASTNQTSMYLCASSSAGTEDYNEQFFGPGTRLTVL.

The chain uses TRBV6-1 and TRBJ1-3, with 7 nucleotides matching TRBD1. The germline V gene encodes CDR1 MNHNS and CDR2 SASEGT. CDR3 length equals 17 residues. V lost 3 bases to trimming and J lost 2 bases; unmatched junction nucleotides: 10. This CDR3 reads CASSDIGGTDTGNTIYF. The CDR3 DNA is TGTGCCAGCAGTGATATTGGGGGGACAGATACTGGAAACACCATATATTTT.

The V gene is TRBV9, the J gene TRBJ2-7, with D perhaps TRBD2 (6 bases). CDR1 is SGDLS and CDR2 is YYNGEE in the germline V gene. The CDR3 consists of 14 residues. Trimming shortened V by 4 bases and J by 5 bases, and 16 bases separated the two germline ends. CDR3 sequence: CASSSQEGNDEQYF. The DNA of the CDR3 is TGTGCCAGCAGCTCCCAGGAGGGGAATGACGAGCAGTACTTC.

The gene calls are TRBV5-1 and TRBJ1-2; D possibly corresponds to TRBD1 (6 bases). Germline CDR1 is SGHRS and CDR2 is YFSETQ. Trimming pared 4 bases from V and 1 base from J, leaving 17 bases between. This CDR3 has 16 residues. The CDR3 spells CASSREWGPSNYGYTF. DNA for the CDR3: TGCGCCAGCAGCCGCGAATGGGGGCCCAGTAACTATGGCTACACCTTC.

The chain has TRBV3-1 (or the pseudogene TRBV3-2) and TRBJ2-3; D unclear. There are 12 residues in the CDR3. The germline V and J ends were trimmed by 2 bases and 4 bases, with 4 bases remaining between them. Germline V CDR1 and CDR2: LGHDT, YNNKEL (reference sequence). CDR3 coding DNA: TGTGCCAGCAGCCAATCGTCAGATACGCAGTATTTT. Its protein product is CASSQSSDTQYF.

CDR3 sequence: CASSRTSVISGANVLTF. CDR3 nucleotides: TGTGCCAGCTCACGTACTAGCGTTATCTCTGGGGCCAACGTCCTGACTTTC. The chain joins TRBV18 to TRBJ2-6; 7 bases match TRBD2. From germline, CDR1 is KGHSH and CDR2 LQKENI. The CDR3 runs to 17 residues. Trimming took 4 bases from V and 0 from J; bases not matched to a gene: 6.

V gene TRBV24-1 combines with J gene TRBJ2-1, with 7 bases aligning to TRBD1. The germline V gene encodes CDR1 KGHDR and CDR2 SFDVKD. V lost 3 bases, J lost 5 bases, and 3 bases stayed unmatched. This CDR3 has 14 amino acids. This CDR3 reads CATSDRGQNNEQFF. For the CDR3, the DNA is TGTGCCACCAGTGATCGGGGACAGAACAATGAGCAGTTCTTC.

This clone was found a few times. The chain couples TRBV27 to TRBJ2-5, with 15 positions matching TRBD2. V lost 5 bases to trimming and J lost 2 bases; unmatched junction nucleotides: 6. The CDR3 extends over 17 amino acids. Germline V gene lookup returns CDR1 MNHEY and CDR2 SMNVEV (reference sequence). CDR3 protein: CASSPRTSGGVQETQYF. DNA for the CDR3: TGTGCCAGCAGTCCCCGGACTAGCGGGGGGGTACAAGAGACCCAGTACTTC.

V usage is TRBV6-1 and J usage is TRBJ1-1; D gene unclear. V lost 2 bases and J 1 base, leaving 5 bases between the germline ends. Germline V gives CDR1 MNHNS, CDR2 SASEGT. This CDR3 is built from 13 residues. The DNA for the CDR3 is TGTGCCAGCAGTGAAAACAGGAACACTGAAGCTTTCTTT. This sequence encodes CASSENRNTEAFF.

The CDR3 sequence is CASSYSVQPQHF. Here the CDR3 DNA reads TGTGCCAGCAGTTACTCGGTTCAGCCCCAGCATTTT. The chain carries TRBV6-2 or TRBV6-3 and TRBJ1-5; D gene unclear. CDR1 and CDR2 from the germline V gene are MNHEY and SVGEGT. V was cut by 0 bases and J by 6 bases, with 3 bases left in between. There are 12 residues in the CDR3.

CDR3 sequence (DNA): TGTGCCAGCAGTTCCGCCAATCAGCCCCAGCATTTT. Its protein product is CASSSANQPQHF. This chain uses TRBV6-5 with TRBJ1-5; D ambiguous. V gave up 4 bases and J gave up 3 bases, with 4 bases separating them. This CDR3 is built from 12 residues. CDR1 is MNHEY, CDR2 SVGAGI, per germline.